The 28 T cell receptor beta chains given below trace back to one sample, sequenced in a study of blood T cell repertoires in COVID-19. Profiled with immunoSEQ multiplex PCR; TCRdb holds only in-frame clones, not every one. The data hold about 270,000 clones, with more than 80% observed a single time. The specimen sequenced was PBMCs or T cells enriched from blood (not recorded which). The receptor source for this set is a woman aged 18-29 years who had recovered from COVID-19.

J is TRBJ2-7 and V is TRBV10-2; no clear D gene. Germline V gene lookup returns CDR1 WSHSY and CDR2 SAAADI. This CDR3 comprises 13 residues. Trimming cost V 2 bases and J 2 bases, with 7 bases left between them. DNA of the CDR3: TGCGCCAGCAGTGAGAATACAGCCTACGAGCAGTACTTC. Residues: CASSENTAYEQYF.

CDR3 nucleotides: TGTGCCAGCAGTTTGACAGCGAACACTGAAGCTTTCTTT. This codes for CASSLTANTEAFF. The rearrangement uses TRBV12-3 or TRBV12-4 and TRBJ1-1, with D perhaps matching TRBD1 (5 bases). V dropped 3 bases and J dropped 1 base, with 6 bases sitting between them. The CDR3 has 13 amino acids.

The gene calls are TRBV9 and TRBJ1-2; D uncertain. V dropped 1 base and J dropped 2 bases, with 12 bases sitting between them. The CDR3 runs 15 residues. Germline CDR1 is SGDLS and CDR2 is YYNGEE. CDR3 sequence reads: CASSVSRQQNYGYTF. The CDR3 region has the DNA TGTGCCAGCAGCGTATCGCGGCAGCAGAACTATGGCTACACCTTC.

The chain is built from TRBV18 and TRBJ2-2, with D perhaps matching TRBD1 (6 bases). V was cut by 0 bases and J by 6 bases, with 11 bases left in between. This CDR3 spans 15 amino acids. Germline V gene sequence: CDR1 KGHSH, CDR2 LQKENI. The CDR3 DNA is TGTGCCAGCTCACCACCGGGGGCGGGCGCCGGGGAGCTGTTTTTT. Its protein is CASSPPGAGAGELFF.

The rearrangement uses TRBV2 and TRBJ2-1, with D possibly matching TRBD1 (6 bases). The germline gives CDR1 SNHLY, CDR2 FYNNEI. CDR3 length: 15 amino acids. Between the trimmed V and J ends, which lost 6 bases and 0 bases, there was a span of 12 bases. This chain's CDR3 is CASSLGTPSYNEQFF. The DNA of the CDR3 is TGTGCCAGCAGCTTGGGGACACCCTCCTACAATGAGCAGTTCTTC.

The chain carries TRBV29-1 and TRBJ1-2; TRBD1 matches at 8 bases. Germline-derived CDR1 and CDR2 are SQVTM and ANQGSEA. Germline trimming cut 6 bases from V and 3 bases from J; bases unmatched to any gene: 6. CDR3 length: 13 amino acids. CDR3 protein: CSVRAGGDYGYTF. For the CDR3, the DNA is TGCAGCGTCAGAGCAGGGGGCGACTATGGCTACACCTTC.

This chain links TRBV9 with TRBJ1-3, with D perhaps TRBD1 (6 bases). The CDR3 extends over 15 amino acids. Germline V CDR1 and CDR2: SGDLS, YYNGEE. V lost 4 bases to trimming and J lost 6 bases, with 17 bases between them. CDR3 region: CASSPFGGFENTIYF. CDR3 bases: TGTGCCAGCAGCCCTTTTGGGGGCTTCGAAAACACCATATATTTT.

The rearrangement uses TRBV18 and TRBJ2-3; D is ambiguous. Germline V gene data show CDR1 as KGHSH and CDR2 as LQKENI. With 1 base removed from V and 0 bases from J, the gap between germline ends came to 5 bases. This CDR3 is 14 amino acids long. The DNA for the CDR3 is TGTGCCAGCTCACCACGTATAAGCACAGATACGCAGTATTTT. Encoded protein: CASSPRISTDTQYF.

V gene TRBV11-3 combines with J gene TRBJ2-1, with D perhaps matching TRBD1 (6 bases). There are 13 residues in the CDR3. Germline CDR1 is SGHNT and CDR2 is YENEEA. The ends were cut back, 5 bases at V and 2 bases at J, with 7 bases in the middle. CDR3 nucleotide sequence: TGTGCCAGCAGCCCAGGGGCCTACAATGAGCAGTTCTTC. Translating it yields CASSPGAYNEQFF.

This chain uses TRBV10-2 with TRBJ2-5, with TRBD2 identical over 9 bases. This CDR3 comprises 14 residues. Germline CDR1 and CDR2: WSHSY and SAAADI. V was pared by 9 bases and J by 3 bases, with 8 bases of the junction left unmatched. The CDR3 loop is CARRTSAKKETQYF. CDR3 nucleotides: TGCGCCAGACGGACTAGCGCGAAAAAAGAGACCCAGTACTTC.

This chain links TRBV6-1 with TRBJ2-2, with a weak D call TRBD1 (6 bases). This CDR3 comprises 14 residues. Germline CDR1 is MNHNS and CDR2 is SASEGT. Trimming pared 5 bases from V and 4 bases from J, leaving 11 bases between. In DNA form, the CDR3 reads TGTGCCAGCAGTTTTACAGGGTCCACCGGGGAGCTGTTTTTT. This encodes CASSFTGSTGELFF.

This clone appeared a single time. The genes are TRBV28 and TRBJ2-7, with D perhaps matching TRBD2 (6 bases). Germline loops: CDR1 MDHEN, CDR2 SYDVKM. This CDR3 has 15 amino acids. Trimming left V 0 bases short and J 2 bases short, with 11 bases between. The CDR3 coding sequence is TGTGCCAGCAGTTTATGGGGGGGTTACCCCTACGAGCAGTACTTC. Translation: CASSLWGGYPYEQYF.

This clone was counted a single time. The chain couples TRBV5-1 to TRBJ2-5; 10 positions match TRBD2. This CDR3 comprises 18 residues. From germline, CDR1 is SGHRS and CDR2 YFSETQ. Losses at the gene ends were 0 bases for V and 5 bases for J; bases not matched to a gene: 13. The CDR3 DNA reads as TGCGCCAGCAGCTTGGCCCAACCTACTAGCGGGGTTGCGGAGACCCAGTACTTC. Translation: CASSLAQPTSGVAETQYF.

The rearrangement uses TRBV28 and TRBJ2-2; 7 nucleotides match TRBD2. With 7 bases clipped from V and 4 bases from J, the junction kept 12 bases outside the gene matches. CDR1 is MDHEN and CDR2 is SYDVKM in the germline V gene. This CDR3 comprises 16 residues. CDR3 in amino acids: CASTQWAGRATGELFF. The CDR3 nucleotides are TGTGCCAGCACCCAATGGGCGGGGAGGGCCACCGGGGAGCTGTTTTTT. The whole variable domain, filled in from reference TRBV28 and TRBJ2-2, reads DVKVTQSSRYLVKRTGEKVFLECVQDMDHENMFWYRQDPGLGLRLIYFSYDVKMKEKGDIPEGYSVSREKKERFSLILESASTNQTSMYLCASTQWAGRATGELFFGEGSRLTVL.

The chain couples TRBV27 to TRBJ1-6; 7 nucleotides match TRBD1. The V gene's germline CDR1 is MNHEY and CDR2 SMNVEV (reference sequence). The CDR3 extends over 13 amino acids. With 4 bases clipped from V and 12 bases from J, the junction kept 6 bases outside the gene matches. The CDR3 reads CASSSEQGKPLHF. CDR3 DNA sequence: TGTGCCAGCAGTTCTGAACAGGGGAAACCCCTCCACTTT.

CDR3 protein: CASSSQGRITYEQYF. In DNA, the CDR3 is TGTGCCAGCAGTAGTCAGGGCAGAATCACCTACGAGCAGTACTTC. V usage is TRBV28 and J usage is TRBJ2-7; possibly TRBD1 for D (5 bases). Trimming stripped 5 bases from V and 2 bases from J, with 16 bases between. In germline, CDR1 is MDHEN, CDR2 SYDVKM. CDR3 length equals 15 residues.

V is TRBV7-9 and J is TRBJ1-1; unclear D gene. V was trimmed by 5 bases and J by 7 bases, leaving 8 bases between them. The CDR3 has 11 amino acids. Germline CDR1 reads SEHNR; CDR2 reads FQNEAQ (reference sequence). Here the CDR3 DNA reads TGTGCCAGCAGCAGTCTACTTGAAGCTTTCTTT. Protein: CASSSLLEAFF.

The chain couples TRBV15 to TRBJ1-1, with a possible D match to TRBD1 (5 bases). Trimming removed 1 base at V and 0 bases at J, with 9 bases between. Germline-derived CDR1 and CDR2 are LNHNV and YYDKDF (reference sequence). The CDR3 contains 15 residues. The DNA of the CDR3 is TGTGCCACCAGCAGAGGACAGATCATGAACACTGAAGCTTTCTTT. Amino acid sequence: CATSRGQIMNTEAFF.

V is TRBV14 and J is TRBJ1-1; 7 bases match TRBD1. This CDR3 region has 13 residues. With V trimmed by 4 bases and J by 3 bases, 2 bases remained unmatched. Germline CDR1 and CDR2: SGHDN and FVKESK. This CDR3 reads CASSLGQYTEAFF. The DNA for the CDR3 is TGTGCCAGCAGCCTGGGACAGTACACTGAAGCTTTCTTT. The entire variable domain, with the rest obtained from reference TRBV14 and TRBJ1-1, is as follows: EAGVTQFPSHSVIEKGQTVTLRCDPISGHDNLYWYRRVMGKEIKFLLHFVKESKQDESGMPNNRFLAERTGGTYSTLKVQPAELEDSGVYFCASSLGQYTEAFFGQGTRLTVV.

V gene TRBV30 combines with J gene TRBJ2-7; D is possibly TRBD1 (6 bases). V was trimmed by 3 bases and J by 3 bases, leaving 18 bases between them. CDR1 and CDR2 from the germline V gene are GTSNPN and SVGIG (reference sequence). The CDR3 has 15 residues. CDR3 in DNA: TGTGCCTGGAGCTACCTCGGGACACTTCGCTACGAGCAGTACTTC. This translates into CAWSYLGTLRYEQYF.

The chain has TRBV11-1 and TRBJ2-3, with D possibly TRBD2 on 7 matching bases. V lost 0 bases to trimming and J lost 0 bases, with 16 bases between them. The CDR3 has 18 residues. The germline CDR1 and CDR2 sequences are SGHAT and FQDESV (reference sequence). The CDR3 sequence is CASSLAIGRGPSTDTQYF. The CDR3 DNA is TGTGCCAGCAGCTTAGCTATCGGGCGGGGGCCTAGCACAGATACGCAGTATTTT.

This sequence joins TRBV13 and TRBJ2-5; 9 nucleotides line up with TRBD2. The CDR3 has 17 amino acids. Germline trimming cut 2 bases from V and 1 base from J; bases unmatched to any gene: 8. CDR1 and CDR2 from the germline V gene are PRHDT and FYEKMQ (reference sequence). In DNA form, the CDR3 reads TGTGCCAGCAGCTTAAAGCGGGGGGACACGCTCCAAGAGACCCAGTACTTC. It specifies CASSLKRGDTLQETQYF.

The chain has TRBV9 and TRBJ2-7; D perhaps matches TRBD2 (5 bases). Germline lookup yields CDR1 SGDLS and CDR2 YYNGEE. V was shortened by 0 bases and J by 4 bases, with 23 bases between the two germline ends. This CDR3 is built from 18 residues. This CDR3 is CASSVVGGTPTPTYEQYF. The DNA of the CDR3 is TGTGCCAGCAGCGTAGTTGGAGGCACACCAACACCCACTTACGAGCAGTACTTC.

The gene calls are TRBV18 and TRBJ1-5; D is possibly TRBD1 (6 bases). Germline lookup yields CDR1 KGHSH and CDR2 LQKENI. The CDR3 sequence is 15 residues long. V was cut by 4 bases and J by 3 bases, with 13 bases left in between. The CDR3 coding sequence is TGTGCCAGCTCACGGGGCGGACAGCTCAATCAGCCCCAGCATTTT. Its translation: CASSRGGQLNQPQHF.

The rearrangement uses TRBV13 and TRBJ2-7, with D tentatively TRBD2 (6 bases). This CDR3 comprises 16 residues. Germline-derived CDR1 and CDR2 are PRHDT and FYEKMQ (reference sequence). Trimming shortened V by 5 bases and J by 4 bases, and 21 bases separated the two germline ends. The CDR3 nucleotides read TGTGCCAGCAGCCTAGCTTTTGGTCGAGGAGGGTACGAGCAGTACTTC. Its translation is CASSLAFGRGGYEQYF.

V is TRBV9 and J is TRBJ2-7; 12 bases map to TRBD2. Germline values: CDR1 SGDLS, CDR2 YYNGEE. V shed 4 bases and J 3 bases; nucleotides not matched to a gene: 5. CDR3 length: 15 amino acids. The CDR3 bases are TGTGCCAGCAGCCCTAGCGGGGGGGCTATCTACGAGCAGTACTTC. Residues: CASSPSGGAIYEQYF.

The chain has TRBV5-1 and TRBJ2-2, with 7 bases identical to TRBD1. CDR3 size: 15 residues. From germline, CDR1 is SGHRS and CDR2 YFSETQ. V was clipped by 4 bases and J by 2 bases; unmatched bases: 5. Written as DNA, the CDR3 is TGCGCCAGCAGCCGACAGGGAGAAAACACCGGGGAGCTGTTTTTT. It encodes CASSRQGENTGELFF. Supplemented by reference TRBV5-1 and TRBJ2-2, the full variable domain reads KAGVTQTPRYLIKTRGQQVTLSCSPISGHRSVSWYQQTPGQGLQFLFEYFSETQRNKGNFPGRFSGRQFSNSRSEMNVSTLELGDSALYLCASSRQGENTGELFFGEGSRLTVL.

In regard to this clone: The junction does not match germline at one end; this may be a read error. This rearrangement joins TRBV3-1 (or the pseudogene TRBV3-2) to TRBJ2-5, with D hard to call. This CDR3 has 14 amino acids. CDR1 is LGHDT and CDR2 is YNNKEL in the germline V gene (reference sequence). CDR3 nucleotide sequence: TGTGCCAGCAGCCAAGGGGTAGTCCAAGAGACTCAGTACTTC. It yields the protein CASSQGVVQETQYF.